This T cell receptor beta chain was observed in a study of shared clonotypes between healthy human individuals. Across the study: Each donor contributed plates that comprised three CD4 naive, three CD4 memory, two CD8 naive and one CD8 memory.

Points on this clone: Its antigen remains unidentified.

Broader study findings: Researchers sampled blood only, noting tissue repertoires likely differ. Clonotypes shared by all four sorted-subset donors had higher generation probabilities than non-shared clonotypes. Sharing across a few donors was seen in 4% to 6.5% of naive CD4 clonotypes.

Libraries were prepared by immunoSEQ multiplex PCR; TCRdb keeps only in-frame clonotypes and omits some of them. The data hold roughly 650,000 clones, with more than 95% observed a single time. The sample was naive CD4+ T cells sorted from blood. Subset of the sample: CD45RA+ positively selected. The clonotype was recovered from a woman in her 30s in good health.

CDR3 nucleotides: TGTGCCATCACTCCAGCGGGAGCTCGCCCAGATACGCAGTATTTT. It yields the protein CAITPAGARPDTQYF. V and J are TRBV10-3 and TRBJ2-3, with TRBD2 matching over 8 bases. Germline values: CDR1 ENHRY, CDR2 SYGVKD. There are 15 residues in the CDR3. V shed 7 bases and J 4 bases; nucleotides not matched to a gene: 10.